The source of this TCR beta chain is a study of blood T cell repertoires in COVID-19. Turning to the study itself: Nucleic acid was either cDNA or gDNA, and it came from T cells, B-cell-depleted T cells, or PBMCs.

The table came from immunoSEQ multiplex PCR; TCRdb's copy has only in-frame clones and leaves some out. The data hold approximately 22,000 clones, with 65% to 85% observed a single time. Losses at the gene ends were 5 bases for V and 3 bases for J; bases not matched to a gene: 8. This CDR3 has 17 residues. Germline CDR1 SGHTA, CDR2 FQGNSA. Sequences were obtained from peripheral blood. This TCR derives from an elderly man with active or convalescent COVID-19. The genes are TRBV7-2 and TRBJ2-5, with 14 bases fitting TRBD2. CDR3 sequence reads: CASSPRTSGRSKETQYF. CDR3 DNA sequence: TGTGCCAGCAGCCCCCGGACTAGCGGGAGGAGTAAAGAGACCCAGTACTTC.